This T cell receptor (beta chain) was recorded in a study of siplizumab effects on memory and regulatory T cells. Method: immunoSEQ multiplex PCR; TCRdb's copy keeps in-frame clones and lacks some. The sample consists of some 97,000 clones, 75% to 95% of them appearing once. Germline V CDR1 and CDR2: MNHEY, SMNVEV (reference sequence). The CDR3 loop spans 16 amino acids. Trimming took 1 base from V and 4 from J; bases not matched to a gene: 5. The sequenced material came from CD4+ T cells sorted from blood. The TCR originated in a human donor in good health. Some clones in this sample may be carry-over from other donors' samples. The chain joins TRBV27 to TRBJ2-2; 8 bases align to TRBD1. CDR3 amino acids: CASSLLQGAPTGELFF. The CDR3, as DNA: TGTGCCAGCAGTTTATTGCAGGGGGCGCCCACCGGGGAGCTGTTTTTT.